The T cell receptor beta chain under discussion was sequenced for a study of beta chain features in type 1 diabetes. The study, taken as a whole, reports: In every one of the four CD4+ subsets, TCRB CDR3s were moderately but significantly shorter in Type 1 diabetes patients.

The germline CDR1 and CDR2 sequences are MDHEN and SYDVKM. The CDR3 length is 17 residues. Trimming shortened V by 4 bases and J by 5 bases, and 21 bases separated the two germline ends. Since all of the isolated RNA was reverse transcribed, expressed TCRB transcripts were what got sequenced. The table came from immunoSEQ multiplex PCR; TCRdb's copy has only in-frame clones and leaves some out. The sample yields approximately 160,000 clones, 7.5% to 10% seen once. This clone was counted only a few times. Its antigen is currently unknown. Sequencing used central memory CD4+ T cells from blood. The origin of this receptor is a man aged 18 to 29 in good health. The rearrangement links TRBV28 to TRBJ1-5, with a possible D match to TRBD1 (5 bases). Here the CDR3 DNA reads TGTGCCAGCAGTTCAGTAGGGGCTTCTCGAAGGCATCAGCCCCAGCATTTT. This sequence encodes CASSSVGASRRHQPQHF. The full variable domain, with the rest looked up from reference TRBV28 and TRBJ1-5, is DVKVTQSSRYLVKRTGEKVFLECVQDMDHENMFWYRQDPGLGLRLIYFSYDVKMKEKGDIPEGYSVSREKKERFSLILESASTNQTSMYLCASSSVGASRRHQPQHFGDGTRLSIL.